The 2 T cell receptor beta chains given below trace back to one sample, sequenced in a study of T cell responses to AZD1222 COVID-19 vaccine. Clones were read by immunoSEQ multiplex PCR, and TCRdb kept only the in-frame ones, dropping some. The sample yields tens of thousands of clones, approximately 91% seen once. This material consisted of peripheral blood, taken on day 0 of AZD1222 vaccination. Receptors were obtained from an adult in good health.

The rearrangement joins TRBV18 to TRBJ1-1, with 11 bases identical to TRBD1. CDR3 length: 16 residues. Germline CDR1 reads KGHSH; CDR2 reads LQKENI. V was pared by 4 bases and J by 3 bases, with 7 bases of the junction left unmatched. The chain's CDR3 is CASSRGQGAGDTEAFF. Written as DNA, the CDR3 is TGTGCCAGCTCACGAGGACAGGGGGCAGGGGACACTGAAGCTTTCTTT.

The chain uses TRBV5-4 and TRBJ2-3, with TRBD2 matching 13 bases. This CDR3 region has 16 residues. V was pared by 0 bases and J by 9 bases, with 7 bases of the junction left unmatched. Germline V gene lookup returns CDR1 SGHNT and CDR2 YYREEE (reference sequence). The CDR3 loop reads CASSLGRTSGGTTQYF. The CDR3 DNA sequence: TGTGCCAGCAGCTTGGGGAGGACTAGCGGGGGAACGACGCAGTATTTT.